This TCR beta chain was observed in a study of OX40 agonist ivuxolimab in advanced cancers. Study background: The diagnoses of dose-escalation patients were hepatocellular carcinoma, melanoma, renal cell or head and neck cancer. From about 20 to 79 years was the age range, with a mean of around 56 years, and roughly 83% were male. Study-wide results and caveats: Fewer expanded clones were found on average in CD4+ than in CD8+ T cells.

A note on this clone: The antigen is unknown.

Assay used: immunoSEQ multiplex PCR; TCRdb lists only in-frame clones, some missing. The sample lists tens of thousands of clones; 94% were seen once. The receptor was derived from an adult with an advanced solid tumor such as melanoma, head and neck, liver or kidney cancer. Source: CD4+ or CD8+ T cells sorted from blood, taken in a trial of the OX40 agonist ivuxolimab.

This CDR3 is CASSSTGGLGYGYTF. The CDR3 region has the DNA TGTGCCAGCAGCTCAACAGGGGGCTTAGGCTATGGCTACACCTTC. The V and J genes are TRBV5-8 and TRBJ1-2; 9 nucleotides line up with TRBD1. J was trimmed by 4 bases and V by 3 bases; bases with no gene match: 7. The germline gives CDR1 SGHTS, CDR2 YDEGEE. There are 15 residues in the CDR3.